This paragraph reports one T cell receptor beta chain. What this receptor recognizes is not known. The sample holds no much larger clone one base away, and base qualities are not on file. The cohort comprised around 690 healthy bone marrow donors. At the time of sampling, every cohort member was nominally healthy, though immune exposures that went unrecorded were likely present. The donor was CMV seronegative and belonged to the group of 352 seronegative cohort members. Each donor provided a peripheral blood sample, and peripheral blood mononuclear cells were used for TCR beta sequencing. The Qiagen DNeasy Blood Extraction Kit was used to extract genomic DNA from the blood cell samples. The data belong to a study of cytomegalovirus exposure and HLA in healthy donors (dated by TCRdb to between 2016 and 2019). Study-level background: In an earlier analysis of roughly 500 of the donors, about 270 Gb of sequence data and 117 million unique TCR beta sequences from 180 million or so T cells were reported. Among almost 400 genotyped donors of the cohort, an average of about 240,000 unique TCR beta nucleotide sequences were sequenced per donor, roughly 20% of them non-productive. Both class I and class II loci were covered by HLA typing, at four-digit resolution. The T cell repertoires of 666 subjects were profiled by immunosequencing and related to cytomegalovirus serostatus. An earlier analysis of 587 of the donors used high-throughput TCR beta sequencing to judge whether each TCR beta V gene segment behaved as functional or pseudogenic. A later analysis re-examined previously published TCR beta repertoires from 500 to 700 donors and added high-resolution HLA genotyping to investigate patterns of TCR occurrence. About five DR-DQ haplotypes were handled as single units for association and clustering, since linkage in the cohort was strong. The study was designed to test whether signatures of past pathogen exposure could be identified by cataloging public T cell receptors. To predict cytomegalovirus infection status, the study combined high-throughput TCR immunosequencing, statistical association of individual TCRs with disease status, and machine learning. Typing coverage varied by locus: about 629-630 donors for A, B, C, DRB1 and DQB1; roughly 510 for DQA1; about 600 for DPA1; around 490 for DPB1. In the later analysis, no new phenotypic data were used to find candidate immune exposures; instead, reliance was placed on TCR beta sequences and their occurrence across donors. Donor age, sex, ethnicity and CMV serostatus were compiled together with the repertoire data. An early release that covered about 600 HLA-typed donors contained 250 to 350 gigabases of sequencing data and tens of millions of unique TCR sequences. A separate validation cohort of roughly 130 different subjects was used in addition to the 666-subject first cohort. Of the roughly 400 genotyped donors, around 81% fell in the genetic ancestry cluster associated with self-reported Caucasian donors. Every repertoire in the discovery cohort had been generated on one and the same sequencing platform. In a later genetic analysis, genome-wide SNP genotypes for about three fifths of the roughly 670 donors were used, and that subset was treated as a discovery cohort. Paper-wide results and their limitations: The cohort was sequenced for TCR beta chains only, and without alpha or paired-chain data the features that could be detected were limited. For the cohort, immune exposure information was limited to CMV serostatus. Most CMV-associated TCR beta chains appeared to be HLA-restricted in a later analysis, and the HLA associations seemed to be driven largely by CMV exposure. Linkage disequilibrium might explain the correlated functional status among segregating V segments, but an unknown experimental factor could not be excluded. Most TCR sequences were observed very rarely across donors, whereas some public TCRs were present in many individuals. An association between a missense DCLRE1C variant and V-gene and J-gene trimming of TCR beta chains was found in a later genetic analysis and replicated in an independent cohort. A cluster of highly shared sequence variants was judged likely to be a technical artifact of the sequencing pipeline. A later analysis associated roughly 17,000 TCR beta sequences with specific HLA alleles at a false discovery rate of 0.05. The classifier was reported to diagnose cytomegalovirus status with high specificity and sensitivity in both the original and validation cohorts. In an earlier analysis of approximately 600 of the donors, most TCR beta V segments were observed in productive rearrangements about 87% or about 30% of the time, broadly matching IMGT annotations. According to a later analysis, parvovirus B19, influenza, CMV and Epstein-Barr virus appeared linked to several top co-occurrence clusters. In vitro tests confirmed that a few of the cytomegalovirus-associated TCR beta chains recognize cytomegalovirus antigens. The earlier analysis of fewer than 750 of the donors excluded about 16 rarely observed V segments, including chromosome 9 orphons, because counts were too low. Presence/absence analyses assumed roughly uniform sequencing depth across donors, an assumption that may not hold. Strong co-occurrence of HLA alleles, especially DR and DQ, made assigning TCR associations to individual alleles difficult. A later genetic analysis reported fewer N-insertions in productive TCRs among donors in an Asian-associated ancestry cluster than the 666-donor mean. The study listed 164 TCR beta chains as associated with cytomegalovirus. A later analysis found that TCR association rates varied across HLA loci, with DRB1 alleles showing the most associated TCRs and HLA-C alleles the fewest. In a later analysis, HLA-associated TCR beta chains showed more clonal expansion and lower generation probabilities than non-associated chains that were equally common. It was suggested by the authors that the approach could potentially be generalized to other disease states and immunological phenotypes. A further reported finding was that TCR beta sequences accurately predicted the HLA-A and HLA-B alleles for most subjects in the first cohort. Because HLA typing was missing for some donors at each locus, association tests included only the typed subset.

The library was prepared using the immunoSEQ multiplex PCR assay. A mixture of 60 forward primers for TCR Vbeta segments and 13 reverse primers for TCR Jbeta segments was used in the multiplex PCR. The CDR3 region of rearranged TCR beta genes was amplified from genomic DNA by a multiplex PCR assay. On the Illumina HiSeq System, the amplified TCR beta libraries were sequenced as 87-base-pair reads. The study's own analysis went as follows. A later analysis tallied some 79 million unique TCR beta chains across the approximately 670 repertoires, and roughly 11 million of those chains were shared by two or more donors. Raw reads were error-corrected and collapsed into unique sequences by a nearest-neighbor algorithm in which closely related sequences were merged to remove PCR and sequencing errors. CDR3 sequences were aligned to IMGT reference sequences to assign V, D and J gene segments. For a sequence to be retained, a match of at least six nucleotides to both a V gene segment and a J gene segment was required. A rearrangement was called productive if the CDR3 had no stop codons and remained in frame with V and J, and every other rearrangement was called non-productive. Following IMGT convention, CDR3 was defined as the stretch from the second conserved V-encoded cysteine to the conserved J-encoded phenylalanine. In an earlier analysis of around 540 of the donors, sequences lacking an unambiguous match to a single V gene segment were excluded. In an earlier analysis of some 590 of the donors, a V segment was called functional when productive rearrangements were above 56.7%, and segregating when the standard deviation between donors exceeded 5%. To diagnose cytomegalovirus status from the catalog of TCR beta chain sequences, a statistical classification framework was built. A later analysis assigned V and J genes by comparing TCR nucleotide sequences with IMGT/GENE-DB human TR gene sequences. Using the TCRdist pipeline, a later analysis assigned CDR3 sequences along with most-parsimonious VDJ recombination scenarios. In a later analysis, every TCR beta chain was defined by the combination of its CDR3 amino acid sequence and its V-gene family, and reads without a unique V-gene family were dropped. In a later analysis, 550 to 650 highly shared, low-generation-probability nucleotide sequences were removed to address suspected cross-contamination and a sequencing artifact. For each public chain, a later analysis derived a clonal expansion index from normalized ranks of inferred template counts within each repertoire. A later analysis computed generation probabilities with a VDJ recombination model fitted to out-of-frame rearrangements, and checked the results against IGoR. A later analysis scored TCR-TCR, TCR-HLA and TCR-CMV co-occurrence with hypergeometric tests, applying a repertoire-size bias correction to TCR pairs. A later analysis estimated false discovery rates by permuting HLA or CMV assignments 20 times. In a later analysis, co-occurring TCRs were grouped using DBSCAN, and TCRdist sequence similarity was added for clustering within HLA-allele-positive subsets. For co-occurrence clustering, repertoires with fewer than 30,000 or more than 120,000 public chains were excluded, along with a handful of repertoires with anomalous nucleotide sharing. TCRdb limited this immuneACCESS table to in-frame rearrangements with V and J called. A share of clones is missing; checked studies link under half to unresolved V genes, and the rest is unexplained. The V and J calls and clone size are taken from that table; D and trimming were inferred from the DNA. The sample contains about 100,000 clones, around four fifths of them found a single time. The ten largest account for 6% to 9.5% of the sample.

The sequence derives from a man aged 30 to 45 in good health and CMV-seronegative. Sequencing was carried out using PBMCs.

Here is the DNA: TGCAGCGCCCAGGGGGCCGGGGAGCTGTTTTTT. Translated, it reads CSAQGAGELFF. Here the chain combines TRBV29-1 and TRBJ2-2; 7 of the junction bases match TRBD1. From the cysteine through the phenylalanine, the CDR3 covers 11 amino acids. The read is trimmed to its CDR3 DNA, 33 bases read in frame from base 1. After removal of 7 bases from V and 6 bases from J, the junction retains 2 bases not matched to a gene. The germline V gene specifies SQVTM as CDR1 and ANQGSEA as CDR2.